The table lists the clone carrying this TCR beta chain with a few counts. Under the authors' procedure: Estimation of nucleated cell counts relied on the amplification of reference gene primers. The table came from immunoSEQ multiplex PCR; TCRdb's copy has only in-frame clones and leaves some out. V and J calls and clone size come straight from that table; D and trimming were deduced from the DNA. Of fewer than 120,000 clones detected, roughly 85% appear once; the ten largest clones hold roughly 16%. This entry is derived from a study of blood T cell repertoires in COVID-19. Overall study: The origin of the acute and convalescent COVID-19 samples was the United States, Italy and Spain. T cells, B-cell-depleted T cells, or PBMCs provided the cDNA or gDNA that served as material.

V lost 1 base and J 9 bases, leaving 21 bases between the germline ends. There are 16 residues in the CDR3. Germline loops: CDR1 MNHEY, CDR2 SMNVEV (reference sequence). The TCR comes from an elderly woman with active or convalescent COVID-19. This chain uses TRBV27 with TRBJ1-2; tentative D call: TRBD1 (6 bases). Sequenced input: peripheral blood. CDR3 in amino acids: CASSLFGQTLQGSYTF. In DNA, the CDR3 is TGTGCCAGCAGTTTATTTGGGCAGACTTTACAGGGTAGCTACACCTTC.